This T cell receptor (beta chain) originates from a study of OX40 agonist ivuxolimab in advanced cancers. Study summary: Every patient in dose escalation had hepatocellular carcinoma, melanoma, renal cell or head and neck cancer.

Sequenced by immunoSEQ multiplex PCR; TCRdb stores in-frame clones only, minus some. The data contain some 45,000 clones, around 86% of them seen just once; the ten biggest clones take up less than 0.4%. This clone was picked up one time. Germline CDR1 reads ENHRY; CDR2 reads SYGVKD. CDR3 size: 13 residues. Trimming shortened V by 10 bases and J by 5 bases, and 17 bases separated the two germline ends. The clonotype originates from an adult with an advanced solid tumor such as melanoma, head and neck, liver or kidney cancer. The material was CD4+ or CD8+ T cells sorted from blood, obtained in a trial of the OX40 agonist ivuxolimab. The chain joins TRBV10-3 to TRBJ1-1; D perhaps matches TRBD1 (6 bases). The CDR3 protein is CATGSQGGTEAFF. As DNA, the CDR3 is TGTGCCACCGGTTCACAGGGAGGAACTGAAGCTTTCTTT.